This T cell receptor beta chain was profiled in a study of vaccination effects on CD4 cells after COVID-19. Study context: Every well housed two million PBMC, which grew in culture alongside around 9.8 IU/ml IL-2 and about 10 ug/ml peptides.

Broader study findings: The study dataset contains few convalescent patients and includes no early post-infection timepoints. In healthy vaccinees, only 1 of 255 vaccine-induced clones cross-reacted with common cold coronaviruses.

TCRdb keeps only in-frame clones here, not all; method: immunoSEQ multiplex PCR. There are about 66,000 clones in the sample; 70% to 85% occur only once, and 2.4% lies in the top ten. CD4+ T cell isolation took place after less than 13 days of culture. BNT162b2 vaccine or mRNA-1273 vaccine was given to participants in two doses. The table lists this clone with a few counts. Its specificity is not known. Per germline, CDR1 MDHEN and CDR2 SYDVKM. The CDR3 length is 15 residues. Trimming stripped 4 bases from V and 2 bases from J, with 13 bases between. V is TRBV28 and J is TRBJ2-3; D gene unclear. The sequenced sample was CD4+ T cells from PBMCs cultured without peptide, obtained after COVID-19 vaccination. This receptor was taken from a human donor who received a COVID-19 vaccine. The CDR3 coding sequence is TGTGCCAGCAGTTCACCCCGATCCTTCACAGATACGCAGTATTTT. Translation: CASSSPRSFTDTQYF.